The T cell receptor beta chain under discussion was sequenced for a study of technical replicates of blood from a handful of donors. Clones were sequenced by immunoSEQ multiplex PCR, and TCRdb holds only the in-frame ones, with some missing. The sample yields about 71,000 clones, roughly 92% seen once. Germline V gene sequence: CDR1 LNHDA, CDR2 SQIVND (reference sequence). The CDR3 consists of 15 residues. V gave up 3 bases and J gave up 1 base, with 12 bases separating them. V and J are TRBV19 and TRBJ2-5; D unresolved. Sequencing input: T cells isolated from PBMCs. The origin of this receptor is a human donor in good health. Here the CDR3 reads CASSIVGSLQETQYF. CDR3 nucleotides: TGTGCCAGTAGTATCGTCGGGTCCCTCCAAGAGACCCAGTACTTC.